The 25 T cell receptor beta chains below all came from one sample that was sequenced in a study of early T cells in non-severe SARS-CoV-2 infection. TCRdb re-called the 5' RACE reads through MiXCR, storing one row per CDR3 protein. The sample includes 33,000 or so distinct CDR3 sequences, more than 5% of them seen just once. Sequencing was done on a sample of whole blood. The receptors derive from an adult who was a healthcare worker with PCR-confirmed SARS-CoV-2 infection or an uninfected control (not recorded which).

A remark on this clonotype: Germline and junction disagree at one end, which may indicate a read error. This chain joins TRBV4-1 and TRBJ1-1; D remains unclear. The CDR3 runs to 12 residues. Germline assignment: CDR1 MGHRA and CDR2 YSYEKL. The CDR3: CASGLDNTETFF. The CDR3 DNA reads TGCGCCAGCGGCCTAGATAACACTGAAACTTTCTTT.

In this sample, this clonotype turned up a few times. The CDR3 region is CASSFLGIGSGANVLTF. The CDR3 nucleotides are TGTGCCAGCAGTTTTCTCGGGATAGGGTCTGGGGCCAACGTCCTGACTTTC. The chain has TRBV27 and TRBJ2-6; D perhaps matches TRBD2 (5 bases). In germline, CDR1 is MNHEY, CDR2 SMNVEV (reference sequence). The ends were cut back, 3 bases at V and 1 base at J, with 13 bases in the middle. This CDR3 region has 17 residues.

The chain has TRBV29-1 and TRBJ2-1; 8 bases agree with TRBD1. Germline loops: CDR1 SQVTM, CDR2 ANQGSEA. Unmatched junction bases numbered 10, after V lost 4 bases and J lost 5 bases. This CDR3 has 15 residues. The CDR3 loop is CSVGPTGAKNNEQFF. In DNA, the CDR3 is TGCAGCGTTGGCCCGACAGGGGCCAAAAACAATGAGCAGTTCTTC.

This clonotype was recorded many times. This chain connects TRBV7-9 to TRBJ2-1; perhaps TRBD2 as D (5 bases). The CDR3 has 15 residues. Trimming left V 7 bases short and J 0 bases short, with 13 bases between. Germline CDR1 and CDR2: SEHNR and FQNEAQ (reference sequence). CDR3 sequence reads: CASNRDASSYNEQFF. DNA for the CDR3: TGTGCCAGCAACCGGGATGCGAGCTCCTACAATGAGCAGTTCTTC. Looking up the rest from reference TRBV7-9 and TRBJ2-1 gives the full variable domain: DTGVSQNPRHKITKRGQNVTFRCDPISEHNRLYWYRQTLGQGPEFLTYFQNEAQLEKSRLLSDRFSAERPKGSFSTLEIQRTEQGDSAMYLCASNRDASSYNEQFFGPGTRLTVL.

In its sample, this clonotype was seen many times. The chain joins TRBV10-3 to TRBJ2-7; no definite D call. Germline CDR1 and CDR2: ENHRY and SYGVKD. This CDR3 has 10 amino acids. V lost 8 bases and J 2 bases, leaving 4 bases between the germline ends. This CDR3 is CAIGTYEQYF. DNA of the CDR3: TGTGCCATCGGAACCTACGAGCAGTACTTC.

This clonotype was seen ten or more times. The V gene is TRBV13, the J gene TRBJ2-1, with 10 bases fitting TRBD2. Looked up from germline, CDR1 is PRHDT and CDR2 is FYEKMQ (reference sequence). Germline trimming cut 5 bases from V and 6 bases from J; bases unmatched to any gene: 10. This CDR3 spans 16 amino acids. The CDR3 sequence is CASSTGLAEGRNEQFF. The CDR3 region has the DNA TGTGCCAGCAGCACCGGACTAGCGGAGGGGCGCAATGAGCAGTTCTTC.

This clonotype was counted ten times or more. CDR3 amino acids: CATSREGVSADTQYF. The CDR3 coding sequence is TGTGCCACCAGCAGGGAGGGAGTGAGCGCAGATACGCAGTATTTT. V and J are TRBV15 and TRBJ2-3; D is possibly TRBD2 (6 bases). The CDR3 contains 15 residues. Germline V gene data show CDR1 as LNHNV and CDR2 as YYDKDF (reference sequence). V gave up 3 bases and J gave up 4 bases, with 14 bases separating them.

This clonotype was seen repeatedly, ten times or more. This sequence joins TRBV20-1 and TRBJ1-5; D remains ambiguous. CDR1 and CDR2 from the germline V gene are DFQATT and SNEGSKA (reference sequence). Trimming took 0 bases from V and 2 from J, leaving 14 bases between them. The CDR3 runs 16 residues. Here the CDR3 reads CSARDLGVAGNQPQHF. The DNA for the CDR3 is TGCAGTGCTAGAGATCTTGGGGTCGCGGGCAATCAGCCCCAGCATTTT.

This clonotype was counted a few times. The rearrangement links TRBV5-1 to TRBJ2-3, with D tentatively TRBD2 (6 bases). CDR3 length: 16 amino acids. Germline V CDR1 and CDR2: SGHRS, YFSETQ. Trimming took 0 bases from V and 1 from J, leaving 12 bases between them. CDR3 loop: CASSLERGVRTDTQYF. The CDR3 nucleotides are TGCGCCAGCAGCTTGGAACGCGGGGTGCGCACAGATACGCAGTATTTT.

This clonotype occurred many times. The chain uses TRBV29-1 and TRBJ2-7; TRBD1 matches 8 bases. J lost 1 base, V lost 1 base, and 3 bases had no gene match. This CDR3 is 14 amino acids long. CDR1 and CDR2 from the germline V gene are SQVTM and ANQGSEA. CDR3 coding DNA: TGCAGCGTTGAAGGGCAGGGGGCATCCTACGAGCAGTACTTC. Translating gives CSVEGQGASYEQYF.

This clonotype was recorded at least ten times. This chain links TRBV7-6 with TRBJ2-7; D not certain. The CDR3 runs to 14 residues. Germline CDR1 reads SGHVS; CDR2 reads FNYEAQ. V was cut by 1 base and J by 2 bases, with 9 bases left in between. The CDR3 here is CASSLGPGAYEQYF. DNA for the CDR3: TGTGCCAGCAGCTTAGGCCCAGGAGCCTACGAGCAGTACTTC.

The table lists this clonotype with many counts. The genes are TRBV9 and TRBJ1-1; D is uncertain. With 3 bases removed from V and 0 bases from J, the gap between germline ends came to 6 bases. Germline V gives CDR1 SGDLS, CDR2 YYNGEE. The CDR3 is 13 amino acids. CDR3 nucleotides: TGTGCCAGCAGCGGGACCATGAACACTGAAGCTTTCTTT. Amino acid sequence: CASSGTMNTEAFF.

This clonotype was detected many times. The chain couples TRBV5-1 to TRBJ2-2; D uncertain. V lost 5 bases and J lost 0, with 11 bases in between. The germline V gene encodes CDR1 SGHRS and CDR2 YFSETQ. The CDR3 sequence is 15 residues long. The CDR3 bases are TGCGCCAGCAGTATGACTGCACCGAACACCGGGGAGCTGTTTTTT. Protein sequence: CASSMTAPNTGELFF. The full variable domain, with the rest looked up from reference TRBV5-1 and TRBJ2-2, is KAGVTQTPRYLIKTRGQQVTLSCSPISGHRSVSWYQQTPGQGLQFLFEYFSETQRNKGNFPGRFSGRQFSNSRSEMNVSTLELGDSALYLCASSMTAPNTGELFFGEGSRLTVL.

This clonotype came up many times. CDR3 region: CATVLSTGTSGINEQFF. Written as DNA, the CDR3 is TGTGCCACCGTGCTTTCAACCGGGACTAGCGGTATCAATGAGCAGTTCTTC. The gene calls are TRBV2 and TRBJ2-1; TRBD2 aligns across 11 bases. CDR1 is SNHLY, CDR2 FYNNEI, per germline. With 10 bases clipped from V and 6 bases from J, the junction kept 17 bases outside the gene matches. The CDR3 is 17 amino acids.

This clonotype was observed many times. The chain links TRBV11-3 to TRBJ2-2, with a possible D match to TRBD2 (6 bases). The germline V gene has CDR1 SGHNT and CDR2 YENEEA. The CDR3 loop spans 13 amino acids. V gave up 5 bases and J gave up 7 bases, with 11 bases separating them. The CDR3 reads CASSATRDGELFF. CDR3 nucleotide sequence: TGTGCCAGCAGCGCGACTAGGGACGGGGAGCTGTTTTTT.

This clonotype was seen many times. The chain links TRBV2 to TRBJ1-5; possible D gene TRBD1, 6 bases. V was trimmed by 6 bases and J by 6 bases, leaving 15 bases between them. Germline V gives CDR1 SNHLY, CDR2 FYNNEI. This CDR3 region has 14 residues. In DNA form, the CDR3 reads TGTGCCAGCAGCCTACAGGGATATACTCAGCCCCAGCATTTT. Its protein is CASSLQGYTQPQHF.

In its sample, this clonotype was seen many times. This chain joins TRBV20-1 and TRBJ2-3; 7 positions match TRBD1. CDR1 and CDR2 (germline): DFQATT, SNEGSKA (reference sequence). The CDR3 has 12 residues. V trimming: 0 bases; J trimming: 12 bases; junction bases outside the gene matches: 6. CDR3 loop: CSARDPGTDQYF. For the CDR3, the DNA is TGCAGTGCTAGAGATCCCGGGACAGATCAGTATTTT.

This clonotype was recorded at least ten times. The chain couples TRBV12-5 to TRBJ2-2; TRBD1 aligns across 9 bases. V lost 1 base and J lost 3; bases outside the gene matches: 6. The CDR3 runs to 17 residues. CDR1 and CDR2 (germline): LGHNT, FRNRAP. Here the CDR3 DNA reads TGTGCTAGTGGTTTGGCGGCCGGGACAGGGTACACCGGGGAGCTGTTTTTT. Translation gives CASGLAAGTGYTGELFF.

This clonotype was seen ten or more times. The V gene is TRBV20-1, the J gene TRBJ2-7; 8 bases align to TRBD2. The V gene's germline CDR1 is DFQATT and CDR2 SNEGSKA (reference sequence). CDR3 length equals 13 residues. Losses at the gene ends were 4 bases for V and 2 bases for J; bases not matched to a gene: 4. This CDR3 is CSANSGKAYEQYF. The DNA for the CDR3 is TGCAGTGCTAATAGCGGGAAGGCCTACGAGCAGTACTTC.

In this sample, this clonotype turned up many times. The CDR3 region is CASSLFQGAWTFF. CDR3 bases: TGTGCCAGCAGCTTATTTCAGGGGGCTTGGACTTTCTTT. V is TRBV7-9 and J is TRBJ1-1, with TRBD1 matching 8 bases. V shed 2 bases and J 12 bases; nucleotides not matched to a gene: 8. The CDR3 consists of 13 residues. CDR1 SEHNR and CDR2 FQNEAQ come from the germline V gene (reference sequence).

This clonotype appeared many times. The chain couples TRBV5-4 to TRBJ1-2; possible D gene TRBD1, 5 bases. The CDR3 is 15 residues long. CDR1 is SGHNT and CDR2 is YYREEE in the germline V gene (reference sequence). V lost 4 bases to trimming and J lost 0 bases, with 13 bases between them. This CDR3 is CASSLGVGANYGYTF. The DNA for the CDR3 is TGTGCCAGCAGCCTAGGGGTTGGAGCTAACTATGGCTACACCTTC.

CDR3 DNA sequence: TGCGCCAGCAGCCGCCTACAGGGGGAGACCCAGTACTTC. Translating gives CASSRLQGETQYF. The chain recombines TRBV4-1 with TRBJ2-5; 7 bases fit TRBD1. J lost 5 bases, V lost 4 bases, and 4 bases had no gene match. Germline CDR1 MGHRA, CDR2 YSYEKL. The CDR3 contains 13 residues.

There are many counts of this clonotype. The J gene is TRBJ2-7, the V gene TRBV7-9, with TRBD1 matching over 9 bases. V shed 4 bases, J shed 4 bases, and the junction held 8 bases outside the gene matches. Germline V CDR1 and CDR2: SEHNR, FQNEAQ (reference sequence). The CDR3 has 15 amino acids. CDR3 DNA: TGTGCCAGCAGCTCGGACAGGGGCCTTCGATACGAGCAGTACTTC. Residues: CASSSDRGLRYEQYF.

This clonotype occurred many times. The CDR3 nucleotides are TGTGCCACAACACGGAACACTGAAGCTTTCTTT. Residues: CATTRNTEAFF. This chain joins TRBV2 and TRBJ1-1; D remains ambiguous. Germline V gene data show CDR1 as SNHLY and CDR2 as FYNNEI. Trimming took off 10 bases at V and 1 base at J, with 7 bases between the two ends. There are 11 residues in the CDR3.

In its sample, this clonotype was seen many times. The chain joins TRBV7-2 to TRBJ2-3; 9 nucleotides line up with TRBD2. The germline V gene encodes CDR1 SGHTA and CDR2 FQGNSA. The CDR3 loop spans 15 amino acids. Trimming took 1 base from V and 10 from J; bases not matched to a gene: 9. The CDR3 sequence: CASSLEGGGALAQYF. The CDR3 coding sequence is TGTGCCAGCAGCTTAGAAGGCGGGGGGGCCTTGGCGCAGTATTTT.